In this sample, the clone carrying this T cell receptor beta chain turned up many times. The antigen is unknown. This entry is derived from a study of T cells in Graves' hyperthyroidism and ophthalmopathy. Study in general: Peripheral blood was drawn at first diagnosis, prior to all treatment.

There were TCR beta CDR3 regions amplified from RNA transcripts. TCR CDR3 underwent first-round RT-PCR with the HTBI primer set. TCRdb recomputed calls from the multiplex PCR reads with MiXCR, one row per CDR3 protein. The sample yields roughly 400,000 distinct CDR3 sequences, 11% to 15% seen once. Fresh peripheral blood, around 9.5 ml, yielded the PBMCs. Regarding the study as a whole: The model forecast ophthalmopathy, anticipating it by a median approximately 6.1 months before onset. The blood repertoire included most of the expanded thyroid clonotypes above 0.001.

The sample was blood. The sequence derives from a man in his fifties or sixties with Graves' ophthalmopathy.

This chain's CDR3 is CASSTSGVKETQYF. CDR3 DNA sequence: TGTGCCAGCAGCACTAGCGGAGTAAAAGAGACCCAGTACTTC. V is TRBV7-2 and J is TRBJ2-5; 8 positions agree with TRBD2. J gave up 3 bases and V 5 bases, and 5 bases lay outside the gene matches. Germline V lookup: CDR1 SGHTA, CDR2 FQGNSA. The CDR3 sequence is 14 residues long.